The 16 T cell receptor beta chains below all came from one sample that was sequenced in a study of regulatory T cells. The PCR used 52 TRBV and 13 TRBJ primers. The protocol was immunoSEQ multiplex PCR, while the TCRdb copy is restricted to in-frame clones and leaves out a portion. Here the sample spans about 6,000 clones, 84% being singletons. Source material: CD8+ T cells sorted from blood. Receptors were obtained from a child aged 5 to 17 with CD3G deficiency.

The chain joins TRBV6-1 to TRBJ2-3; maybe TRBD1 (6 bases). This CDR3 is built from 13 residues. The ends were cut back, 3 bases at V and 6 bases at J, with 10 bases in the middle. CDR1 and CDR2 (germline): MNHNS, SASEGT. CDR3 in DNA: TGTGCCAGCAGTGAGGACAGTCGGGATACGCAGTATTTT. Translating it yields CASSEDSRDTQYF.

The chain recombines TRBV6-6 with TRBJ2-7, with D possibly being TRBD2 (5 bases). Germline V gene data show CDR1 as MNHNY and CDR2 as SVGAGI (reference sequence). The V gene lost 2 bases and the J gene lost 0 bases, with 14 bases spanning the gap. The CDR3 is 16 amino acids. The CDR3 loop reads CASSYRLAKPSYEQYF. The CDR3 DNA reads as TGTGCCAGCAGTTACCGGCTAGCAAAACCCTCCTACGAGCAGTACTTC.

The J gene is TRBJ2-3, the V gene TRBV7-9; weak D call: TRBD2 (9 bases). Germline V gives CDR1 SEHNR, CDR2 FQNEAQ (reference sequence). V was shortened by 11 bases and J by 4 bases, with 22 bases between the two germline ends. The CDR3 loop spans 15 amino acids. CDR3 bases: TGTGCCGGGACAGGTAGCGGGAGTCTCGCAGATACGCAGTATTTT. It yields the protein CAGTGSGSLADTQYF.

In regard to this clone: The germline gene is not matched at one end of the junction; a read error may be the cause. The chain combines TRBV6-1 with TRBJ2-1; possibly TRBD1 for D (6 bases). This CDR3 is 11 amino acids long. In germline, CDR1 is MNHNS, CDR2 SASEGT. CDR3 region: CASSEYRELVF. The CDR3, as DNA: TGTGCCAGCAGTGAGTACAGGGAGTTAGTCTTC.

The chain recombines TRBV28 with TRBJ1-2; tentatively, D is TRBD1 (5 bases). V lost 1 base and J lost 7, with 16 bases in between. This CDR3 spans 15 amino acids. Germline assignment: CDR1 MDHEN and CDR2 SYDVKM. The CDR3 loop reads CASSLSVRAFAGYTF. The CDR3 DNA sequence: TGTGCCAGCAGTTTATCGGTCAGGGCCTTCGCTGGCTACACCTTC.

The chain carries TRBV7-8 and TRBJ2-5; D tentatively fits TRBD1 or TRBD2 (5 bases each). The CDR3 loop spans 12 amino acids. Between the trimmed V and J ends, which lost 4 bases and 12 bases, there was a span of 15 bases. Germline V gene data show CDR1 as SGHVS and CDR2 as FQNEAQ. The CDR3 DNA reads TGTGCCAGCAGCTCACTCCCGGGACCCAAGTACTTC. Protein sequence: CASSSLPGPKYF.

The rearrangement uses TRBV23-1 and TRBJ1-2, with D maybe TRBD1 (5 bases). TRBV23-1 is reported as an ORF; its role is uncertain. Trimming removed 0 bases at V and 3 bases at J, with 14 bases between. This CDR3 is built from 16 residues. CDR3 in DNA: TGCGCCAGCAGTCAATCCGGTACAGGTAAGGACTATGGCTACACCTTC. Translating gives CASSQSGTGKDYGYTF.

This CDR3 is CASGYTGELFF. CDR3 nucleotide sequence: TGTGCCAGTGGATACACCGGGGAGCTGTTTTTT. V usage is TRBV7-9 and J usage is TRBJ2-2; D gene ambiguous. Germline V gene lookup returns CDR1 SEHNR and CDR2 FQNEAQ (reference sequence). The V end was cut by 9 bases, the J end by 3 bases, with 5 bases between. CDR3 length: 11 amino acids.

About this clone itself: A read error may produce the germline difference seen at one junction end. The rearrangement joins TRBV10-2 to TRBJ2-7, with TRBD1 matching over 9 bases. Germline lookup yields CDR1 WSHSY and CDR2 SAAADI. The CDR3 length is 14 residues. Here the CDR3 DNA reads TGTGCCAGCAGTGCTGGGACAGGGATCTACGAGCAGTACTTC. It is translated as CASSAGTGIYEQYF.

The CDR3 region has the DNA TGTGCCAGCCGAGACCCAGCGGACCAAGAGACCCAGTACTTC. Translation gives CASRDPADQETQYF. The chain couples TRBV6-4 to TRBJ2-5, with a tentative D call TRBD2 (5 bases). CDR1 MRHNA and CDR2 SNTAGT come from the germline V gene. There are 14 residues in the CDR3. Deletions cut 8 bases from V and 0 bases from J, with 13 bases between.

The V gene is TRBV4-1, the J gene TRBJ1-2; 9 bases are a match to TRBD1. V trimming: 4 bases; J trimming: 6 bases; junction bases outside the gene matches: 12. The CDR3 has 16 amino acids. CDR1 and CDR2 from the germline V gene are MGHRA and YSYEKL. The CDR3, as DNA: TGCGCCAGCAGCCGGGAGAGAACTGACAGGGGGGATGGCTACACCTTC. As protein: CASSRERTDRGDGYTF.

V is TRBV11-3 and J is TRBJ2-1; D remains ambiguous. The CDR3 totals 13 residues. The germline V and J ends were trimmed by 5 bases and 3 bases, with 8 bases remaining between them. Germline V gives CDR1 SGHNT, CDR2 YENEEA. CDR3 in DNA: TGTGCCAGCAGCCACGGACGCTACAATGAGCAGTTCTTC. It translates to CASSHGRYNEQFF.

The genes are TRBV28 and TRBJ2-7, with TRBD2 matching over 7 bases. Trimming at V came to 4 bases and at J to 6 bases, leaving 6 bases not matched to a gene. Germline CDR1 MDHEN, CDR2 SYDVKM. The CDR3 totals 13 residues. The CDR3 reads CASSWLGGSEQYF. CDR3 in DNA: TGTGCCAGCAGTTGGCTGGGGGGGTCCGAGCAGTACTTC.

The CDR3 DNA reads as TGTGCCAGCAGTCTAAGGGGTTTCCTGAACACTGAAGCTTTCTTT. It is translated as CASSLRGFLNTEAFF. The gene calls are TRBV28 and TRBJ1-1; weak D call: TRBD1 (5 bases). Trimming removed 5 bases from V and 0 bases from J, with 13 bases in between. The length of the CDR3 is 15 residues. Germline V gene data show CDR1 as MDHEN and CDR2 as SYDVKM. Drawing the rest from reference TRBV28 and TRBJ1-1, the complete variable domain is DVKVTQSSRYLVKRTGEKVFLECVQDMDHENMFWYRQDPGLGLRLIYFSYDVKMKEKGDIPEGYSVSREKKERFSLILESASTNQTSMYLCASSLRGFLNTEAFFGQGTRLTVV.

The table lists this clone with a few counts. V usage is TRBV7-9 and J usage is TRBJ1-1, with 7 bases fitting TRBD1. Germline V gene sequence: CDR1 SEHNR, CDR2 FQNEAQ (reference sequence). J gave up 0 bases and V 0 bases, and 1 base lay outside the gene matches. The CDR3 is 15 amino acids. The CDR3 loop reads CASSLATGLNTEAFF. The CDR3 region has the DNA TGTGCCAGCAGCTTAGCGACAGGGTTGAACACTGAAGCTTTCTTT.

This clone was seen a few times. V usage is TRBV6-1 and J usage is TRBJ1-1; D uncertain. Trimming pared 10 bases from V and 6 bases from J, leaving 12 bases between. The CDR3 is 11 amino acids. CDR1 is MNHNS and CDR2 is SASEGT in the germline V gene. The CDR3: CATHKVPEAFF. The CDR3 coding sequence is TGTGCCACCCATAAGGTCCCTGAAGCTTTCTTT.